A single sample gave rise to the 2 T cell receptor beta chains below, sequenced in a study of T cells in localized non-small cell lung cancer. The repertoire was sequenced with immunoSEQ multiplex PCR; TCRdb's copy has only in-frame clones and lacks some. The top ten clones hold 58% of a sample with about 13,000 clones, 85% to 90% of them seen once. Sequencing was performed on peripheral blood, taken before any cancer treatment. These receptors originate from a male donor older than 55 with stage III lung adenocarcinoma.

This clone appeared once. The chain employs TRBV6-1 and TRBJ1-2; D gene ambiguous. The ends were cut back, 5 bases at V and 3 bases at J, with 13 bases in the middle. The germline V gene has CDR1 MNHNS and CDR2 SASEGT. CDR3 length: 14 amino acids. This CDR3 reads CASSWQHFDYGYTF. The CDR3 DNA reads TGTGCCAGCAGTTGGCAGCATTTTGACTATGGCTACACCTTC.

The chain has TRBV12-5 and TRBJ2-7, with D tentatively TRBD2 (5 bases). V lost 3 bases to trimming and J lost 1 base, with 10 bases between them. Germline V gene lookup returns CDR1 LGHNT and CDR2 FRNRAP. CDR3 length: 14 amino acids. The CDR3 nucleotides are TGTGCTAGTGGTTTACCGGGGAATTCCTACGAGCAGTACTTC. Protein: CASGLPGNSYEQYF.